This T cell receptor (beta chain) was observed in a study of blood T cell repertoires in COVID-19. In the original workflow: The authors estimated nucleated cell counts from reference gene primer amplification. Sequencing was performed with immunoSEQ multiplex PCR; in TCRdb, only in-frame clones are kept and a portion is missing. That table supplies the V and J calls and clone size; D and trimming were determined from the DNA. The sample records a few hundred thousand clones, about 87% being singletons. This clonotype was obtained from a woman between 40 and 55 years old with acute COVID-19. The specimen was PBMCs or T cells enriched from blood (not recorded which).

CDR3 amino acids: CASTTGLGDEQFF. CDR3 sequence (DNA): TGCGCCAGCACTACGGGACTAGGAGATGAGCAGTTCTTC. The rearrangement links TRBV10-1 to TRBJ2-1; 8 bases map to TRBD2. The V segment lost 7 bases and the J segment 8 bases; nucleotides outside the gene matches: 7. Germline assignment: CDR1 WNHNN and CDR2 SYGVQD (reference sequence). The CDR3 loop spans 13 amino acids.